What follows is one T cell receptor (beta chain) and its context. This CDR3 spans 14 amino acids. The V end lost 6 bases, the J end lost 4 bases, and 15 bases lay between the germline ends. Germline V gene sequence: CDR1 DFQATT, CDR2 SNEGSKA (reference sequence). TCRdb re-called the RT-PCR reads with MiXCR, one entry per CDR3 protein. This table holds some 960,000 distinct CDR3 sequences, roughly 18% found once. The source of the sample is a study of patients and donors after allogeneic stem cell transplantation. This clonotype was obtained from a human donor who was either an allogeneic HSCT recipient or a stem cell or donor lymphocyte infusion donor (not recorded which). It is not recorded whose cells these are; they may come from a transplant donor. The chain links TRBV20-1 to TRBJ2-2, with no clear D. Sequencing was performed on blood, either unsorted or a sorted T cell fraction (not recorded which). As DNA, the CDR3 is TGCAGTGCCCTCGTGCTGATGGCCACCGGGGAGCTGTTTTTT. Its protein is CSALVLMATGELFF.